The sequence of this T cell receptor beta chain was determined in a study of CD8 T cells in Susac syndrome. RNA was extracted with the RNeasy kit, and a quantity of roughly 0.5 to 1 ug was reverse transcribed using random hexamers. With immunoSEQ multiplex PCR, TCR beta CDR3 was amplified across 54 Vbeta and 13 Jbeta. Using its own MiXCR run on the immunoSEQ multiplex PCR reads, TCRdb lists one record per CDR3 protein. The sample includes about 280,000 distinct CDR3 sequences, approximately 81% seen only once; the top ten take about 0.11%. This CDR3 has 14 residues. CDR1 is SEHNR and CDR2 is FQNEAQ in the germline V gene (reference sequence). Between the trimmed V and J ends, which lost 4 bases and 2 bases, there was a span of 10 bases. The sequenced target, TCR beta, came from blood CD8+ and CD4+ T cells. The study used treatment-naive patients who had stable or active relapsing-remitting disease as multiple sclerosis controls. Bulk CD8+ and CD4+ cells came from magnetic negative isolation; CD8+ TEMRA by FACS.

The clonotype was recovered from a human donor with multiple sclerosis. This chain connects TRBV7-9 to TRBJ2-3, with a possible D match to TRBD1 (5 bases). The sample was CD8+ T cells from PBMCs. CDR3 protein: CASSSGHDTDTQYF. In DNA form, the CDR3 reads TGTGCCAGCAGCTCCGGACACGACACAGATACGCAGTATTTT.